Sequencing of this T cell receptor (beta chain) was carried out in a study of neoadjuvant anti-PD-1 for oral cavity cancer. Findings of the study overall: With a few patients per group, TCR findings need larger cohorts.

This CDR3 is built from 15 residues. Germline-derived CDR1 and CDR2 are SGHRS and YFSETQ. V was pared by 4 bases and J by 4 bases, with 17 bases between. As to time point: after neoadjuvant nivolumab, at surgical resection. Patients were newly diagnosed with stage II-IVA oral cavity squamous cell carcinoma without prior systemic or radiation treatment. Cohort: HPV-negative, locally advanced oral cavity squamous cell carcinoma patients. Data came from immunoSEQ multiplex PCR; TCRdb stores just in-frame clones and leaves some out. Here the sample spans tens of thousands of clones, roughly nine tenths being singletons. Note on this clone: Its antigen is not identified.

The V and J genes are TRBV5-1 and TRBJ2-5; D is perhaps TRBD1 or TRBD2 (5 bases each). This TCR came from a person aged 35-79 years with oral cavity squamous cell carcinoma. The material was PBMCs, obtained after nivolumab (anti-PD-1) treatment. The CDR3 DNA sequence: TGCGCCAGCAGCCAGCGAACAGGAGGCCTAGAGACCCAGTACTTC. It encodes CASSQRTGGLETQYF.